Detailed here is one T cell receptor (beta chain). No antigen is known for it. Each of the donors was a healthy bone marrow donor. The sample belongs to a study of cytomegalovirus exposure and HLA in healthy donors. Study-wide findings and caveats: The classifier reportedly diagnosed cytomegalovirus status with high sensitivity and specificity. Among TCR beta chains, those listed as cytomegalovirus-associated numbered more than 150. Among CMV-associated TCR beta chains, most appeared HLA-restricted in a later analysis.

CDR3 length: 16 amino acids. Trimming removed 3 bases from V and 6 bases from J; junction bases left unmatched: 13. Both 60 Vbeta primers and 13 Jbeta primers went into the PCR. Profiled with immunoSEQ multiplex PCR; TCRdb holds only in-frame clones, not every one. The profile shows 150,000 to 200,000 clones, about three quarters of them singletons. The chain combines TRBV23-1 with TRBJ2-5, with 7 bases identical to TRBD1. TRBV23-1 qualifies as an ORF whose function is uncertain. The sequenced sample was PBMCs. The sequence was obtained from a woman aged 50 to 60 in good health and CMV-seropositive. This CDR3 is CASSQNNRGSRKTQYF. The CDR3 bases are TGCGCCAGCAGTCAGAACAACAGGGGTAGCAGGAAGACCCAGTACTTC.